The count of the clone carrying this T cell receptor (beta chain) is one. Its antigen is undetermined. The sample originates from a study of cytomegalovirus exposure and HLA in healthy donors. CDR1 is SGHTA and CDR2 is FQGNSA in the germline V gene. The CDR3 runs 13 residues. The V end lost 1 base, the J end lost 4 bases, and 6 bases lay between the germline ends. The study, taken as a whole, reports: Earlier analysis yielded a pattern in which most TCR beta V segments were productive about 90% or about 30% of the time. V- and J-gene trimming of TCR beta was linked (in a later analysis) to a missense DCLRE1C variant.

The PCR was carried out with 60 Vbeta primers and 13 Jbeta primers. The data were produced by immunoSEQ multiplex PCR, yet TCRdb's version contains in-frame clones alone and is incomplete. The sample has about 130,000 clones, about 81% seen once; the top ten hold 5.5% to 7%. The sequence was obtained from a woman aged 40 to 50 in good health and CMV-seropositive. The sequencing input was PBMCs. This rearrangement joins TRBV7-2 to TRBJ2-3; D ambiguous. CDR3 DNA: TGTGCCAGCAGCTTAGGTGGAGCAGATACGCAGTATTTT. It is translated as CASSLGGADTQYF.